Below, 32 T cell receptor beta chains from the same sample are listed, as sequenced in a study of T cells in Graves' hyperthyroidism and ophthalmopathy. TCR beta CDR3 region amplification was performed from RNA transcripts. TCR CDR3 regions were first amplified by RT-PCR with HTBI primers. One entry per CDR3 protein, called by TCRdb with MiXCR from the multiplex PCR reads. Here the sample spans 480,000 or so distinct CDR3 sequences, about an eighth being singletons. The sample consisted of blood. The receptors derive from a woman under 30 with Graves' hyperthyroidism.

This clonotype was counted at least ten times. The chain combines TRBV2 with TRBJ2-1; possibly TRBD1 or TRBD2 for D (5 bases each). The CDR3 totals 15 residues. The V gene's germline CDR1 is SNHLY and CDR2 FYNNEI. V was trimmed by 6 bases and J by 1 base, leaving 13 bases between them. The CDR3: CASRSGGSSYNEQFF. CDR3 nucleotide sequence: TGTGCCAGCAGGAGTGGGGGTAGTTCCTACAATGAGCAGTTCTTC.

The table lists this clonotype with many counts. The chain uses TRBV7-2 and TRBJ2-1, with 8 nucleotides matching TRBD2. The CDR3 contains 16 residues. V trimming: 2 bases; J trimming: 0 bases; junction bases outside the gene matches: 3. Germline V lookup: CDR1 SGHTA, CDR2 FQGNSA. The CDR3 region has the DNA TGTGCCAGCAGCTTAATGAGCGGGAGCTCCTACAATGAGCAGTTCTTC. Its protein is CASSLMSGSSYNEQFF.

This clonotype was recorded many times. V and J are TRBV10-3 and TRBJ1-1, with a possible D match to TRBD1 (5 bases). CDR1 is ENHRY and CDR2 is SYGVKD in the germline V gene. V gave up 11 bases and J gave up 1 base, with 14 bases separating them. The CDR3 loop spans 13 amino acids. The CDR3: CAASGRGNTEAFF. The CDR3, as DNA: TGTGCCGCTTCGGGACGGGGGAACACTGAAGCTTTCTTT.

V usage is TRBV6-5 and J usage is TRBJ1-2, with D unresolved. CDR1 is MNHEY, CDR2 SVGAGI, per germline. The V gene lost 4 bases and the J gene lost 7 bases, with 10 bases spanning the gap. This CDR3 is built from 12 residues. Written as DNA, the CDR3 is TGTGCCAGCAGTTCCTCAAGTGGTGGCTACACCTTC. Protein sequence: CASSSSSGGYTF.

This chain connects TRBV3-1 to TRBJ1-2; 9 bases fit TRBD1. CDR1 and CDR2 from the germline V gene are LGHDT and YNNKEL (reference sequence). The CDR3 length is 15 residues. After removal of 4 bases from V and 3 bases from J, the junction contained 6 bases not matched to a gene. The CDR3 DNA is TGTGCCAGCAGCCTTCGGGACAGGGTAGACTATGGCTACACCTTC. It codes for CASSLRDRVDYGYTF.

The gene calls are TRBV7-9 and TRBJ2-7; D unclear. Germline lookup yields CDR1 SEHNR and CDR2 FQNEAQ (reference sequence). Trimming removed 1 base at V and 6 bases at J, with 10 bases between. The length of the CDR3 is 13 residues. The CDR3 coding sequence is TGTGCCAGCAGCTTAGACGGGCGTTTCGAGCAGTACGTC. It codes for CASSLDGRFEQYV.

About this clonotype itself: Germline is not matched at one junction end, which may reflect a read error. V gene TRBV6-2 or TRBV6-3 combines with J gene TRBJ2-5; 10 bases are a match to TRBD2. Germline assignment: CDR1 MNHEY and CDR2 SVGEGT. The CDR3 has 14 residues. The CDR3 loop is CASSLAGGQEAQYF. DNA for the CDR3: TGTGCCAGCAGTTTAGCGGGAGGCCAAGAGGCCCAGTACTTC.

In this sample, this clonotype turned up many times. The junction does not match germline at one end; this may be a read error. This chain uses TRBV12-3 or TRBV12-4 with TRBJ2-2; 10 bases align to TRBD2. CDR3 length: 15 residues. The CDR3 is CASSVAGGGIGELFF. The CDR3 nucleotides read TGTGCCAGCAGTGTAGCGGGAGGAGGGATCGGGGAGCTGTTTTTT.

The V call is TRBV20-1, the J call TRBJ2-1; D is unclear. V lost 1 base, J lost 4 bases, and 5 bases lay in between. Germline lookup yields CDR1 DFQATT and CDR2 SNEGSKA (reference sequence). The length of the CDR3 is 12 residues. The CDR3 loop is CSARVTYNEQFF. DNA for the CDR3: TGCAGTGCTAGAGTCACTTACAATGAGCAGTTCTTC.

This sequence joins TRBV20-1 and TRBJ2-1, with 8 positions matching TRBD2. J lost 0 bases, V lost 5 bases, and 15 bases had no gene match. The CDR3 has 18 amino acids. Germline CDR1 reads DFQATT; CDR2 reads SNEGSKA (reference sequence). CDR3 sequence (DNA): TGCAGTGCTTTGGAGCGGGAGACTTTACGGAGCTCCTACAATGAGCAGTTCTTC. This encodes CSALERETLRSSYNEQFF.

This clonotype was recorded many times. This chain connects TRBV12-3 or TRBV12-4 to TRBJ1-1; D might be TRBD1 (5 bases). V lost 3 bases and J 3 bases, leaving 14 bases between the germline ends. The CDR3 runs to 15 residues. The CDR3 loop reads CASSLTGGLDTEAFF. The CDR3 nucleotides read TGTGCCAGCAGTTTGACCGGGGGATTGGACACTGAAGCTTTCTTT.

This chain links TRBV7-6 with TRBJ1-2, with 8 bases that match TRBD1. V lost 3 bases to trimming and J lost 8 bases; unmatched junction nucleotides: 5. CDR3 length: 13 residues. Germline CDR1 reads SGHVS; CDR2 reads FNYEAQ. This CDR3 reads CASSFQGARGYTF. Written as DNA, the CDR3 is TGTGCCAGCAGCTTTCAGGGGGCACGAGGCTACACCTTC.

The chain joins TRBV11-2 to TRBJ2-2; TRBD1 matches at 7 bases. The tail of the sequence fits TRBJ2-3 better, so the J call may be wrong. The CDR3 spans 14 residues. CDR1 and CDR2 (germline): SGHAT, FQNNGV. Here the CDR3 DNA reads TGTGCCAGCAGCAGGGACAGAAACACCGGGGTGCAGTATTTT. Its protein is CASSRDRNTGVQYF.

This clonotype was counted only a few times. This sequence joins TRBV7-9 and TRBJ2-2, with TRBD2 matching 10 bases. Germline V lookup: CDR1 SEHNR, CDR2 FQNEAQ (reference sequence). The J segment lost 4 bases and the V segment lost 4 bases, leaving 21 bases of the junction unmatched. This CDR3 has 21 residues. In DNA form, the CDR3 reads TGTGCCAGCAGCTCTACAACGCCGCGGCCCACTAGCGGGGAGTCCACCGGGGAGCTGTTTTTT. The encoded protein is CASSSTTPRPTSGESTGELFF.

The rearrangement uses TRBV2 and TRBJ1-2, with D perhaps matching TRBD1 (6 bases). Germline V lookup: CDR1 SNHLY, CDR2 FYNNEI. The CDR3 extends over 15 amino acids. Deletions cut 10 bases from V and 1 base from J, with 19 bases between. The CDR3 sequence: CATPAVRQDNYGYTF. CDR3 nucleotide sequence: TGTGCCACTCCAGCCGTACGACAGGATAACTATGGCTACACCTTC. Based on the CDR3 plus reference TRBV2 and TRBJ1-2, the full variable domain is EPEVTQTPSHQVTQMGQEVILRCVPISNHLYFYWYRQILGQKVEFLVSFYNNEISEKSEIFDDQFSVERPDGSNFTLKIRSTKLEDSAMYFCATPAVRQDNYGYTFGSGTRLTVV.

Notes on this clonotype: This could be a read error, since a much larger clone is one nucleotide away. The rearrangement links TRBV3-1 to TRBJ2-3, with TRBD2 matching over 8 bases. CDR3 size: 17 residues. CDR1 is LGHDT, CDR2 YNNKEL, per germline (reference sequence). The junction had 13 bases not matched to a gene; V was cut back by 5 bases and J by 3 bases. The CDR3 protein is CASSTFSGMNTTDTQYF. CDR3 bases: TGTGCCAGCAGCACTTTTAGCGGGATGAATACTACAGATACGCAGTATTTT.

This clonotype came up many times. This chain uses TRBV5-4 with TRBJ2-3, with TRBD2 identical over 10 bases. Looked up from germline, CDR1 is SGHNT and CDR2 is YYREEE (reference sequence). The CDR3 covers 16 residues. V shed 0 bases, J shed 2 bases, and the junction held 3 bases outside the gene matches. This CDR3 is CASSLGLAGYTDTQYF. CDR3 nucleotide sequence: TGTGCCAGCAGCTTGGGACTAGCGGGCTACACAGATACGCAGTATTTT.

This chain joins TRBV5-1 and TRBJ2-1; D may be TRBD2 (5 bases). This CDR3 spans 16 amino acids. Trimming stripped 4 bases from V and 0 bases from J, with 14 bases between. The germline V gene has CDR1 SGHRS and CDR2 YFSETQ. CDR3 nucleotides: TGCGCCAGCAGCCCAGAGGGTCCGAGCTCCTACAATGAGCAGTTCTTC. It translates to CASSPEGPSSYNEQFF.

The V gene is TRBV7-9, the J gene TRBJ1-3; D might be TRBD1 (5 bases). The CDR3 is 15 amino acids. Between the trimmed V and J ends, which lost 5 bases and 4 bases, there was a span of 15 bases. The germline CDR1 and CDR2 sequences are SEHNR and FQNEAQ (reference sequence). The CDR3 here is CASSPQDGYGNTIYF. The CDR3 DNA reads TGTGCCAGCAGCCCACAGGATGGCTACGGAAACACCATATATTTT. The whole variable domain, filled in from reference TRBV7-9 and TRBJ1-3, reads DTGVSQNPRHKITKRGQNVTFRCDPISEHNRLYWYRQTLGQGPEFLTYFQNEAQLEKSRLLSDRFSAERPKGSFSTLEIQRTEQGDSAMYLCASSPQDGYGNTIYFGEGSWLTVV.

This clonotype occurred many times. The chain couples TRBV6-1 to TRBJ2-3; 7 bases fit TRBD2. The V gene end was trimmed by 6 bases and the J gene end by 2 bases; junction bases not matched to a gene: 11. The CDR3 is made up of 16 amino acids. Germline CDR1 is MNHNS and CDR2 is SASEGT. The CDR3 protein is CASRQIAGRATDTQYF. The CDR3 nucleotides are TGTGCCAGCAGACAGATCGCGGGGAGGGCCACAGATACGCAGTATTTT.

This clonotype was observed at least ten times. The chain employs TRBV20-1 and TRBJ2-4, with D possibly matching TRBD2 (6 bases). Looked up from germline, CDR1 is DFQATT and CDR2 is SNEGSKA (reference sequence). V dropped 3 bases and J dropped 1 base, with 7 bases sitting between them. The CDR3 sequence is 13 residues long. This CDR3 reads CSARAGAKNIQYF. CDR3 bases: TGCAGTGCTAGGGCGGGGGCCAAAAACATTCAGTACTTC.

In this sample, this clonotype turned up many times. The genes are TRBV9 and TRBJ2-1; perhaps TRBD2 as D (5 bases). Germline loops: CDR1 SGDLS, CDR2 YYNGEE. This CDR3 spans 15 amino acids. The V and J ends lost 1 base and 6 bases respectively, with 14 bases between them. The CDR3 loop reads CASSVITVAGNEQFF. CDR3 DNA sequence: TGTGCCAGCAGCGTAATAACGGTGGCGGGCAATGAGCAGTTCTTC. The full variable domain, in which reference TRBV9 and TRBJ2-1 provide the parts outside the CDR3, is DSGVTQTPKHLITATGQRVTLRCSPRSGDLSVYWYQQSLDQGLQFLIQYYNGEERAKGNILERFSAQQFPDLHSELNLSSLELGDSALYFCASSVITVAGNEQFFGPGTRLTVL.

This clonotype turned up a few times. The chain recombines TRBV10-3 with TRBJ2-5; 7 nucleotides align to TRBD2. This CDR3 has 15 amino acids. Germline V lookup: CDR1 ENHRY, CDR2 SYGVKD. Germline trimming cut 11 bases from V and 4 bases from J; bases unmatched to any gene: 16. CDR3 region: CASQDRDYPLETQYF. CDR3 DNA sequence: TGTGCCTCCCAGGACCGGGACTATCCTCTAGAGACCCAGTACTTC.

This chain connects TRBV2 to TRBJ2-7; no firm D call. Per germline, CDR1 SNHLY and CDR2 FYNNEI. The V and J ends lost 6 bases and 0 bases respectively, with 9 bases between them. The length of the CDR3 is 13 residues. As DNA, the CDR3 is TGTGCCAGCAGCACTAACCCCTCCTACGAGCAGTACTTC. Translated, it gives CASSTNPSYEQYF.

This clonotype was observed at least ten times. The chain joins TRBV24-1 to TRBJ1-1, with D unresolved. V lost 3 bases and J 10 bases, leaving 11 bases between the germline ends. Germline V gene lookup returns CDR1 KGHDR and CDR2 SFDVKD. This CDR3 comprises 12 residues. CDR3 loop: CATSDSRQRAFF. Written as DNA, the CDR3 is TGTGCCACCAGTGATAGTAGGCAAAGAGCTTTCTTT.

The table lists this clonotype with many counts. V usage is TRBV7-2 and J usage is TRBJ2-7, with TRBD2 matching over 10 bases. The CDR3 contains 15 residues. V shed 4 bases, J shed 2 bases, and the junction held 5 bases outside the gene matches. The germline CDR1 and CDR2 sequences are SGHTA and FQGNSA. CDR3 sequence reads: CASSSTSGTAYEQYF. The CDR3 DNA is TGTGCCAGCAGCTCCACTAGCGGGACCGCCTACGAGCAGTACTTC.

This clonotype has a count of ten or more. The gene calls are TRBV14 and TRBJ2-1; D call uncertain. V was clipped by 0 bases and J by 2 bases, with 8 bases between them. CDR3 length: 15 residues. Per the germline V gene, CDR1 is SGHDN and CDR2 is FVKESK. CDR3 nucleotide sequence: TGTGCCAGCAGCCAAGACCTGGGCGCCTACAATGAGCAGTTCTTC. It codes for CASSQDLGAYNEQFF.

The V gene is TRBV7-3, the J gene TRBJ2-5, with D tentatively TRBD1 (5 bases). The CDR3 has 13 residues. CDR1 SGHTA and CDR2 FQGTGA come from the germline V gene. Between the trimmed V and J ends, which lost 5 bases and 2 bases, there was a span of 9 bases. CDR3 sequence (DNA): TGTGCCAGCAGCCTGGACAATCAAGAGACCCAGTACTTC. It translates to CASSLDNQETQYF.

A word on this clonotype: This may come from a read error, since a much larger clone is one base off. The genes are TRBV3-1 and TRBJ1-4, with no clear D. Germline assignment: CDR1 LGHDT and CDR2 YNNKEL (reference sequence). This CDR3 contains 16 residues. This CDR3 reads CGSSQDRGAADEKLFF. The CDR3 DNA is TGTGGCAGCAGCCAAGATAGAGGAGCAGCAGATGAAAAACTGTTTTTT.

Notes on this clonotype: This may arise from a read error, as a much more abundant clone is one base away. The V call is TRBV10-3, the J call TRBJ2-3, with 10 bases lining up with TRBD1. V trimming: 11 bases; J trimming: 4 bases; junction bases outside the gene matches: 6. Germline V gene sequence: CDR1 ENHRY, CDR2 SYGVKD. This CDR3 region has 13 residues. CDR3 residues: CAFTTGGADTQYF. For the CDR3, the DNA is TGTGCCTTCACGACAGGGGGCGCAGATACGCAGTATTTT.

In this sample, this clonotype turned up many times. The CDR3: CASRHQVNEKLFF. DNA for the CDR3: TGTGCCAGCAGACACCAAGTAAATGAAAAACTGTTTTTT. The rearrangement joins TRBV6-1 to TRBJ1-4; no firm D call. This CDR3 spans 13 amino acids. Trimming removed 6 bases at V and 5 bases at J, with 10 bases between. The germline V gene encodes CDR1 MNHNS and CDR2 SASEGT.

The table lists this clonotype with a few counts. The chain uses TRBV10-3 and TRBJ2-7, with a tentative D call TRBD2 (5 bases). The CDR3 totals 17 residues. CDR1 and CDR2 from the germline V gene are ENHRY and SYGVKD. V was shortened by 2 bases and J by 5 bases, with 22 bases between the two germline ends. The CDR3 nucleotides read TGTGCCATCAGTGAGCCCGGGGATTGGGCTAAAGTCCACGAGCAGTACTTC. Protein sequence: CAISEPGDWAKVHEQYF.